The sequence of this T cell receptor (beta chain) was determined in a study of blood T cell repertoires in COVID-19. For the study at large: Both acute and convalescent COVID-19 samples were obtained from the United States, Italy and Spain. PBMCs, B-cell-depleted T cells, or T cells were the source of the cDNA or gDNA that made up the material.

Clones were read by immunoSEQ multiplex PCR, and TCRdb kept only the in-frame ones, dropping some. This table holds 200,000 to 250,000 clones, 88% found once. The receptor was derived from a woman aged 55-69 years with acute or convalescent COVID-19. Sequenced: peripheral blood.

The chain's CDR3 is CASSFSGAGGNEQFF. For the CDR3, the DNA is TGCGCCAGCAGCTTCAGCGGAGCCGGGGGCAATGAGCAGTTCTTC. The V call is TRBV5-1, the J call TRBJ2-1; tentatively, D is TRBD2 (6 bases). Trimming shortened V by 2 bases and J by 6 bases, and 15 bases separated the two germline ends. Germline CDR1 and CDR2: SGHRS and YFSETQ. This CDR3 comprises 15 residues.